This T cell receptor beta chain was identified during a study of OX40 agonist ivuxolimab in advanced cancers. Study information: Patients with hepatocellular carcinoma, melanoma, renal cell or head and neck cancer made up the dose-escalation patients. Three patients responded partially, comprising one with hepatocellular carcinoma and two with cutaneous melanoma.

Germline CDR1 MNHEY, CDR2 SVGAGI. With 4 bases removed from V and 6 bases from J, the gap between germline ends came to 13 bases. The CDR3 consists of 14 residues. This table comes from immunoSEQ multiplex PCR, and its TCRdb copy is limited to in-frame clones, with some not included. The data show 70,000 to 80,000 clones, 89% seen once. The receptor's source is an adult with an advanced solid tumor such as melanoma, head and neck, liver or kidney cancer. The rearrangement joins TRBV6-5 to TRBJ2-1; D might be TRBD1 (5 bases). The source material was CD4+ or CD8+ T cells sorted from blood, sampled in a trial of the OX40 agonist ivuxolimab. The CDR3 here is CASSFGRVPNEQFF. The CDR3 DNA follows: TGTGCCAGCAGTTTCGGCAGGGTCCCCAATGAGCAGTTCTTC.